This TCR beta chain was documented in a study of blood T cells in healthy people across ages. Findings of the study overall: Diversity of TCR beta per million T cells declined in a roughly linear way with age.

Together with a sample-barcoded 5' primer, a J-beta primer mix was included in a second PCR lasting about 7 to 11 cycles. MiXCR, run by TCRdb on the 5' RACE reads, gives a single entry per CDR3 protein. The table shows roughly 930,000 distinct CDR3 sequences, with about 44% occurring only once. This CDR3 has 14 residues. Trimming shortened V by 0 bases and J by 4 bases, and 10 bases separated the two germline ends. Germline CDR1 SGHRS, CDR2 YFSETQ. Only a few counts were recorded for this clonotype. Its antigen is not identified. Extractions gave at least 5 micrograms of total RNA per sample. This chain joins TRBV5-1 and TRBJ1-2; D is perhaps TRBD1 (5 bases). Input material: blood. This TCR was recovered from a man between 25 and 39 years old in good health. CDR3 sequence (DNA): TGCGCCAGCAGCTTGGAAGGGGCCCTCTATGGCTACACCTTC. Translated, it gives CASSLEGALYGYTF.